This TCR beta chain was recorded in a study of T cell repertoires in cytomegalovirus infection. Across the study: TCR beta signatures that were public indicated CMV infection and matching HLA type.

Germline V gene data show CDR1 as SGHAT and CDR2 as FQNNGV. CDR3 size: 16 residues. With 3 bases clipped from V and 2 bases from J, the junction kept 8 bases outside the gene matches. TCRdb reprocessed the reads with MiXCR, giving one entry per CDR3 protein. Of around 170,000 distinct CDR3 sequences listed, 13% to 15% are singletons. The study, taken as a whole, reports: HLA-C-restricted TCR beta clonotypes specific for CMV led the ex vivo response.

This clonotype occurred many times. What it recognizes is unknown. This TCR was recovered from a human donor in good health (CMV status not recorded). Some clones in this sample may be carry-over from other donors' samples. V is TRBV11-2 and J is TRBJ2-3; the match to TRBD1 covers 7 bases. Sequenced input: PBMCs. Here the CDR3 DNA reads TGTGCCAGCAGCTTTTTCGGGACAGCGATCACAGATACGCAGTATTTT. This codes for CASSFFGTAITDTQYF.